This is a list of T cell receptor beta chains from one sample in a study of cytomegalovirus exposure and HLA in healthy donors. Method: immunoSEQ multiplex PCR; TCRdb's copy keeps in-frame clones and lacks some. In the table there are 130,000 to 150,000 clones, roughly 88% of which are singletons. Sequences were obtained from PBMCs. These TCRs come from a woman under 30 in good health and CMV-seropositive. Each CDR3 is given with its conserved first and last residue. A D gene is named only where the DNA matches it firmly. A row's size may be missing; if present it is once, few, many or a size class.

clone_size j_call v_call d_call cdr3_nt cdr3_aa
. TRBJ2-5 TRBV13 . TGTGCCAGCAGCCCCCCAGGTGGCCCGCAAGAGACCCAGTACTTC CASSPPGGPQETQYF
. TRBJ2-7 TRBV7-8 TRBD1 TGTGCCAGCAGCATGGGACAGTCCTACGAGCAGTACTTC CASSMGQSYEQYF
. TRBJ1-5 TRBV7-9 TRBD1 TGTGCCAGCAGCGATGACAGGGTTCGACAGCCCCAGCATTTT CASSDDRVRQPQHF
. TRBJ1-2 TRBV14 TRBD1 TGTGCCAGCAGCCGGAAAACGGGACAGGGACCTTCTAACTATGGCTACACCTTC CASSRKTGQGPSNYGYTF
. TRBJ2-3 TRBV5-1 TRBD2 TGCGCCAGCAGCTCGGGAGTGGGAGGGCGGACAGATACGCAGTATTTT CASSSGVGGRTDTQYF
. TRBJ2-1 TRBV2 TRBD2 TGTGCCAGCAAGACTAGCAGGAACAATGAGCAGTTCTTC CASKTSRNNEQFF
. TRBJ2-5 TRBV6-5 TRBD2 TGTGCCAGCGGTGGGCTAGCGGGAGTCACAGAGACCCAGTACTTC CASGGLAGVTETQYF
. TRBJ2-1 TRBV11-2 TRBD2 TGTGCCAGCAGCTTGGGGAGCGGGAGAGGAGGTGAGCAGTTCTTC CASSLGSGRGGEQFF
. TRBJ2-3 TRBV19 TRBD1 TGTGCCAGTAGTATAGAGGAGGACAGGTTAGATACGCAGTATTTT CASSIEEDRLDTQYF
. TRBJ1-1 TRBV18 . TGTGCCAGCTCACCCTCAGAAGATACTGAAGCTTTCTTT CASSPSEDTEAFF
. TRBJ1-1 TRBV14 TRBD1 TGTGCCAGCAGCCTGACGGGACAGGAGAACACTGAAGCTTTCTTT CASSLTGQENTEAFF
. TRBJ1-1 TRBV5-1 TRBD1 TGCGCCAGCAGCCTGGACTCGACAGGGGAAGGTGAAGCTTTCTTT CASSLDSTGEGEAFF
once TRBJ2-7 TRBV27 TRBD1 TGTGCCAGCAGTTTCGCCGGGACAGGGACCTACGAGCAGTACTTC CASSFAGTGTYEQYF
. TRBJ1-3 TRBV9 . TGTGCCAGCAGCGTAGAAGGTGGAGCCTCCGGAAACACCATATATTTT CASSVEGGASGNTIYF
once TRBJ2-7 TRBV29-1 TRBD2 TGCAGCGTCAGCGGGTCACCGACTAGCGCCAAGGGGGCCTACGAGCAGTACTTC CSVSGSPTSAKGAYEQYF
. TRBJ2-1 TRBV9 TRBD2 TGTGCCAGCAGCGAAACTAGCGGGAGACTCGATGAGCAGTTCTTC CASSETSGRLDEQFF
. TRBJ1-1 TRBV19 TRBD1 TGTGCCAGTAGTATCGGAGGGGGCCGGATGAACACTGAAGCTTTCTTT CASSIGGGRMNTEAFF
. TRBJ1-2 TRBV7-9 . TGTGCCAGCAGCTTGGGAGGTTGGAGTGGCTACACCTTC CASSLGGWSGYTF
. TRBJ1-5 TRBV18 . TGTGCCAGCTCACGACAGGTGAATCAGCCCCAGCATTTT CASSRQVNQPQHF
. TRBJ2-3 TRBV6-5 . TGTGCCAGCAGTTACTACAGACCAGGATCAGATACGCAGTATTTT CASSYYRPGSDTQYF
. TRBJ2-5 TRBV28 . TGTGCCAGCAGCCTCCTGCGGCTTGAGACCCAGTACTTC CASSLLRLETQYF
. TRBJ1-4 TRBV5-1 . TGCGCCAGCAGCCTAGGTCCTGAAGAAAAACTGTTTTTT CASSLGPEEKLFF
. TRBJ1-1 TRBV10-1 TRBD1 TGCGCCAGCAGTGAGTCCCAGGGGGGCACTGAAGCTTTCTTT CASSESQGGTEAFF
. TRBJ2-7 TRBV27 TRBD2 TGTGCCAGCAGTTCCAACAGCCGGGGGGTCAACGAGCAGTACTTC CASSSNSRGVNEQYF
. TRBJ2-7 TRBV29-1 . TGCAGCGTTGAAGAGGCGAACCAGGGGAGTTCTTACGAGCAGTACTTC CSVEEANQGSSYEQYF
. TRBJ2-7 TRBV5-1 . TGCGCCAGCGGACTTGTGGGTAAGTCTGTCGACGAGCAGTACTTC CASGLVGKSVDEQYF
. TRBJ2-2 TRBV7-3 TRBD2 TGTGCCAGCGCCACGGGGACTAGCGGGGGTCCCGGGGAGCTGTTTTTT CASATGTSGGPGELFF
. TRBJ2-1 TRBV28 . TGTGCCAGCAGTTTAGGTGGGGGGAGCTCCTACAATGAGCAGTTCTTC CASSLGGGSSYNEQFF